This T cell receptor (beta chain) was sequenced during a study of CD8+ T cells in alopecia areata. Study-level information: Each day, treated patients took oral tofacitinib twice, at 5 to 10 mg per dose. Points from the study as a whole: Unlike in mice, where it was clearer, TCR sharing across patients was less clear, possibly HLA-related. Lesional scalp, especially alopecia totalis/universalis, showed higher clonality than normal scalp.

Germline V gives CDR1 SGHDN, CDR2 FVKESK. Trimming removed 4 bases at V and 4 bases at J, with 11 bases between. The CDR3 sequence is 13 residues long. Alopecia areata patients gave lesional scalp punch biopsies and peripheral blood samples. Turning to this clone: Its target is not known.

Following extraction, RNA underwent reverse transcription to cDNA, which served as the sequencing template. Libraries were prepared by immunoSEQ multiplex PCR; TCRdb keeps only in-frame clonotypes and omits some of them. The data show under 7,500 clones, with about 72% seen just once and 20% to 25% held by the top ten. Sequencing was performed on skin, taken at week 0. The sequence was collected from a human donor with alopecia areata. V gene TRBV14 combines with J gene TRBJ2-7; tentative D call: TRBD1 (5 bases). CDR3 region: CASSPPAGYEQYF. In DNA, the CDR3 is TGTGCCAGCAGCCCTCCCGCAGGGTACGAGCAGTACTTC. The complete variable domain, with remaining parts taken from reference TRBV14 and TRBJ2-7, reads EAGVTQFPSHSVIEKGQTVTLRCDPISGHDNLYWYRRVMGKEIKFLLHFVKESKQDESGMPNNRFLAERTGGTYSTLKVQPAELEDSGVYFCASSPPAGYEQYFGPGTRLTVT.